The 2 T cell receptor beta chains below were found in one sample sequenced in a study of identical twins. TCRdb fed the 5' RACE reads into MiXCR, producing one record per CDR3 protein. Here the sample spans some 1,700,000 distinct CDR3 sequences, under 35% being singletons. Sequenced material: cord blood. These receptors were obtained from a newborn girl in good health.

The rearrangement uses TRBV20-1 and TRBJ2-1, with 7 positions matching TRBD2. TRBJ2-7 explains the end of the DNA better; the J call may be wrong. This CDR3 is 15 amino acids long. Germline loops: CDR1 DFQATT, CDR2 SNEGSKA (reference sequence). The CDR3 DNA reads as TGCAGTGCCGACCAGCGGGGCTTGGCCTACAATGAGCAGTACTTC. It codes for CSADQRGLAYNEQYF.

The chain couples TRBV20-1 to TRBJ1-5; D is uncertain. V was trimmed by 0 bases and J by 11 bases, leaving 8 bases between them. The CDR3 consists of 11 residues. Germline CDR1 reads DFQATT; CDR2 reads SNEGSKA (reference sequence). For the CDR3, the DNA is TGCAGTGCTAGAGATAAGGAGACCCAGCATTTT. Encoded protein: CSARDKETQHF.